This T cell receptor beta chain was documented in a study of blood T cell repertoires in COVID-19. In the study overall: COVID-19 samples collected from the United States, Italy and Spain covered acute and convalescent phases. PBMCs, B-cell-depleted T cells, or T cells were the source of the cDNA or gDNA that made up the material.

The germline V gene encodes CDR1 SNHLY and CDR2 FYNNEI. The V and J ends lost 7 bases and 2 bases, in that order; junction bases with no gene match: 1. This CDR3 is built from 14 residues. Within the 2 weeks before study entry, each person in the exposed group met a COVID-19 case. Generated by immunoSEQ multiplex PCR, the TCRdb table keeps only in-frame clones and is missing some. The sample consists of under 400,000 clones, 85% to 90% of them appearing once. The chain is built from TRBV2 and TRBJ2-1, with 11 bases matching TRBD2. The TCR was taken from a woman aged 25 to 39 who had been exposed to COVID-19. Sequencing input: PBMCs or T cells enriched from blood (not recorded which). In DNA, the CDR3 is TGTGCCAGCACGGGACTAGCGGCCTACAATGAGCAGTTCTTC. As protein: CASTGLAAYNEQFF. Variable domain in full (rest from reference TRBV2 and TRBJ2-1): EPEVTQTPSHQVTQMGQEVILRCVPISNHLYFYWYRQILGQKVEFLVSFYNNEISEKSEIFDDQFSVERPDGSNFTLKIRSTKLEDSAMYFCASTGLAAYNEQFFGPGTRLTVL.